Below are 30 T cell receptor beta chains sequenced from a single sample in a study of shared clonotypes between healthy human individuals. Only in-frame clones appear in the TCRdb table, and some are missing; sequencing was by immunoSEQ multiplex PCR. The sample shows over a million clones, about 75% of them seen only once. The sample taken for sequencing was memory CD4+ T cells sorted from blood. Noted subset: CD45RA-negative fraction. The receptors were sampled from a man aged 18 to 29 in good health.

The gene calls are TRBV7-8 and TRBJ1-1; D might be TRBD1 (5 bases). Germline V gives CDR1 SGHVS, CDR2 FQNEAQ. The CDR3 extends over 13 amino acids. Trimming removed 5 bases at V and 11 bases at J, with 18 bases between. The CDR3 nucleotides read TGTGCCAGCAGCCCACCGGGACGGCAAAGGGCTTTCTTT. Translated: CASSPPGRQRAFF.

The table lists this clone with a few counts. The V call is TRBV7-8, the J call TRBJ1-3, with D possibly being TRBD1 (5 bases). V dropped 6 bases and J dropped 4 bases, with 13 bases sitting between them. CDR1 is SGHVS and CDR2 is FQNEAQ in the germline V gene. The length of the CDR3 is 14 residues. CDR3 sequence reads: CASRLGGIGNTIYF. For the CDR3, the DNA is TGTGCCAGCAGGCTTGGGGGGATCGGAAACACCATATATTTT.

The chain joins TRBV15 to TRBJ1-3; D uncertain. The CDR3 consists of 15 residues. CDR1 LNHNV and CDR2 YYDKDF come from the germline V gene (reference sequence). Trimming cost V 5 bases and J 0 bases, with 11 bases left between them. The chain's CDR3 is CATSVAVLSGNTIYF. The CDR3 region has the DNA TGTGCCACCAGCGTGGCAGTTCTCTCTGGAAACACCATATATTTT.

The chain joins TRBV27 to TRBJ2-7; 9 bases are a match to TRBD1. The CDR3 length is 14 residues. Germline loops: CDR1 MNHEY, CDR2 SMNVEV (reference sequence). The ends lost 6 bases at V and 6 bases at J; junction bases unmatched: 9. The CDR3 here is CASRRTGATGEQYF. The DNA of the CDR3 is TGTGCCAGCAGGCGGACAGGGGCGACGGGCGAGCAGTACTTC.

V is TRBV6-6 and J is TRBJ1-2, with 7 bases identical to TRBD1. Germline V gene lookup returns CDR1 MNHNY and CDR2 SVGAGI (reference sequence). V shed 4 bases, J shed 3 bases, and the junction held 2 bases outside the gene matches. The CDR3 extends over 13 amino acids. The CDR3 here is CASSSGQYYGYTF. For the CDR3, the DNA is TGTGCCAGCAGTTCGGGACAGTACTATGGCTACACCTTC.

V gene TRBV18 combines with J gene TRBJ1-1; D remains unclear. CDR1 is KGHSH and CDR2 is LQKENI in the germline V gene. The ends were cut back, 6 bases at V and 8 bases at J, with 10 bases in the middle. This CDR3 is built from 11 residues. CDR3 nucleotides: TGTGCCAGCTCGAGCTGGGAGGAAGCTTTCTTT. Translating gives CASSSWEEAFF. Together with reference TRBV18 and TRBJ1-1, the CDR3 gives the full variable domain: NAGVMQNPRHLVRRRGQEARLRCSPMKGHSHVYWYRQLPEEGLKFMVYLQKENIIDESGMPKERFSAEFPKEGPSILRIQQVVRGDSAAYFCASSSWEEAFFGQGTRLTVV.

CDR3 sequence reads: CASSYRSGGPFYEQYF. The CDR3, as DNA: TGTGCCAGCAGCTACCGTAGCGGGGGGCCCTTCTACGAGCAGTACTTC. The chain joins TRBV7-2 to TRBJ2-7, with 10 bases matching TRBD2. The ends lost 4 bases at V and 3 bases at J; junction bases unmatched: 9. CDR1 is SGHTA and CDR2 is FQGNSA in the germline V gene. CDR3 size: 16 residues.

The chain links TRBV6-1 to TRBJ2-5; D unresolved. V lost 2 bases and J 3 bases, leaving 4 bases between the germline ends. The CDR3 sequence is 12 residues long. Germline CDR1 reads MNHNS; CDR2 reads SASEGT. CDR3 in amino acids: CASSEMEETQYF. For the CDR3, the DNA is TGTGCCAGCAGTGAAATGGAAGAGACCCAGTACTTC.

About this clone itself: At one boundary the junction diverges from the germline segment, which might be a read error. This same CDR3 is encoded by further DNA sequences in the sample. This sequence joins TRBV29-1 and TRBJ2-7; possibly TRBD1 or TRBD2 for D (5 bases each). The CDR3 is made up of 12 amino acids. CDR1 and CDR2 from the germline V gene are SQVTM and ANQGSEA. In nucleotides, the CDR3 is TGCAGTGTTGACCTCCCGGGGCGCGAGCAGTACTTC. This translates into CSVDLPGREQYF.

The CDR3 bases are TGTGCCAGCAGCGCCCAGGGTACCTATAATTCACCCCTCCACTTT. Translating gives CASSAQGTYNSPLHF. The chain uses TRBV7-9 and TRBJ1-6; D is possibly TRBD1 (5 bases). The CDR3 runs to 15 residues. CDR1 and CDR2 (germline): SEHNR, FQNEAQ (reference sequence). The V end was cut by 5 bases, the J end by 2 bases, with 10 bases between.

The chain carries TRBV10-2 and TRBJ2-3, with 7 bases identical to TRBD2. From germline, CDR1 is WSHSY and CDR2 SAAADI. The V gene end was trimmed by 6 bases and the J gene end by 2 bases; junction bases not matched to a gene: 5. This CDR3 has 14 residues. The CDR3 sequence is CASRRSGATDTQYF. CDR3 DNA: TGCGCCAGCAGACGAAGCGGGGCCACAGATACGCAGTATTTT.

This clone was counted ten times or more. This chain uses TRBV5-1 with TRBJ2-7, with 9 positions matching TRBD1. After removal of 4 bases from V and 1 base from J, the junction contained 3 bases not matched to a gene. From germline, CDR1 is SGHRS and CDR2 YFSETQ. This CDR3 region has 14 residues. The CDR3 coding sequence is TGCGCCAGCAGCCCACAGGGGGCATCCTACGAGCAGTACTTC. Residues: CASSPQGASYEQYF.

The gene calls are TRBV25-1 and TRBJ1-1, with D hard to call. The CDR3 contains 9 residues. Germline V gene lookup returns CDR1 MGHDK and CDR2 SYGVNS. Trimming shortened V by 6 bases and J by 7 bases, and 3 bases separated the two germline ends. This CDR3 reads CASRYEAFF. The CDR3 DNA reads as TGTGCCAGCAGATATGAAGCTTTCTTT.

The V gene is TRBV29-1, the J gene TRBJ1-1; D possibly corresponds to TRBD1 (6 bases). The CDR3 has 13 residues. The V end was cut by 4 bases, the J end by 2 bases, with 11 bases between. Germline V gives CDR1 SQVTM, CDR2 ANQGSEA. CDR3 coding DNA: TGCAGCGTTGGGGGGGGCCCTAACACTGAAGCTTTCTTT. Protein sequence: CSVGGGPNTEAFF.

CDR3 nucleotide sequence: TGCGCCAGCAGCCCGACAGGGACCCTCGAGCAGTACTTC. Amino acids: CASSPTGTLEQYF. The chain carries TRBV5-1 and TRBJ2-7; 7 bases are a match to TRBD1. From germline, CDR1 is SGHRS and CDR2 YFSETQ. V dropped 4 bases and J dropped 6; count of bases not matched to a gene: 7. The CDR3 consists of 13 residues.

The chain combines TRBV5-4 with TRBJ2-1; the D gene is possibly TRBD2 (6 bases). This CDR3 has 15 amino acids. CDR1 is SGHNT, CDR2 YYREEE, per germline (reference sequence). V was clipped by 0 bases and J by 3 bases, with 10 bases between them. DNA of the CDR3: TGTGCCAGCAGCTTGGGGAGGGAACGCTACAATGAGCAGTTCTTC. It specifies CASSLGRERYNEQFF.

The genes are TRBV7-9 and TRBJ2-1; D uncertain. The CDR3 length is 17 residues. V was pared by 5 bases and J by 0 bases, with 17 bases between. CDR1 and CDR2 from the germline V gene are SEHNR and FQNEAQ (reference sequence). The CDR3 sequence: CASSEKSGLSSYNEQFF. CDR3 nucleotides: TGTGCCAGCAGCGAAAAATCCGGGTTGAGCTCCTACAATGAGCAGTTCTTC.

This clone has more than one count but fewer than ten. Other nucleotide sequences from this sample produce the same CDR3. V is TRBV9 and J is TRBJ2-7; 7 bases line up with TRBD1. Trimming took 0 bases from V and 3 from J; bases not matched to a gene: 6. CDR1 and CDR2 (germline): SGDLS, YYNGEE. The CDR3 loop spans 15 amino acids. CDR3 protein: CASSVGRQGVYEQYF. The CDR3 DNA sequence: TGTGCCAGCAGCGTAGGAAGGCAGGGGGTCTACGAGCAGTACTTC.

V usage is TRBV7-6 and J usage is TRBJ2-5; D uncertain. This CDR3 spans 12 amino acids. V was shortened by 1 base and J by 7 bases, with 7 bases between the two germline ends. Germline V gene lookup returns CDR1 SGHVS and CDR2 FNYEAQ. CDR3 coding DNA: TGTGCCAGCAGCTTAGAGGTCGGGACCCAGTACTTC. It codes for CASSLEVGTQYF. Using reference TRBV7-6 and TRBJ2-5 for the parts outside the CDR3, the full variable domain is GAGVSQSPRYKVTKRGQDVALRCDPISGHVSLYWYRQALGQGPEFLTYFNYEAQQDKSGLPNDRFSAERPEGSISTLTIQRTEQRDSAMYRCASSLEVGTQYFGPGTRLLVL.

About this clone: The same CDR3 arises from other DNA sequences in this sample as well. V usage is TRBV11-2 and J usage is TRBJ1-4; D not certain. The CDR3 is 13 residues long. CDR1 and CDR2 from the germline V gene are SGHAT and FQNNGV. With 2 bases removed from V and 5 bases from J, the gap between germline ends came to 6 bases. CDR3 nucleotide sequence: TGTGCCAGCAGCTTACGCGGAAATGAAAAACTGTTTTTT. Protein sequence: CASSLRGNEKLFF.

About this clone itself: The sample holds other DNA sequences that translate to the same CDR3. The V call is TRBV5-1, the J call TRBJ2-1, with TRBD2 matching over 7 bases. With 1 base clipped from V and 9 bases from J, the junction kept 4 bases outside the gene matches. Germline lookup yields CDR1 SGHRS and CDR2 YFSETQ. The CDR3 consists of 13 residues. The CDR3 sequence is CASSLTSEGEQFF. The CDR3 DNA follows: TGCGCCAGCAGCTTGACTAGCGAAGGTGAGCAGTTCTTC.

Concerning this clone itself: Mismatch with germline at one junction end may stem from a read error. This chain connects TRBV19 to TRBJ2-3, with 12 bases aligning to TRBD2. The CDR3 sequence is 16 residues long. In germline, CDR1 is LNHDA, CDR2 SQIVND (reference sequence). The CDR3 coding sequence is TGTGCCAGTAGTAAAGGACTAGCGGGAAGCACCGATACGCAGTATTTT. Translation: CASSKGLAGSTDTQYF.

V gene TRBV11-3 combines with J gene TRBJ2-1, with D tentatively TRBD2 (6 bases). The germline gives CDR1 SGHNT, CDR2 YENEEA. With 3 bases removed from V and 0 bases from J, the gap between germline ends came to 12 bases. The CDR3 totals 16 residues. The CDR3 nucleotides read TGTGCCAGCAGCTTGGCAGGGAGGCCCTCCTACAATGAGCAGTTCTTC. Its translation is CASSLAGRPSYNEQFF. Full variable domain (missing parts from reference TRBV11-3 and TRBJ2-1): EAGVVQSPRYKIIEKKQPVAFWCNPISGHNTLYWYLQNLGQGPELLIRYENEEAVDDSQLPKDRFSAERLKGVDSTLKIQPAELGDSAVYLCASSLAGRPSYNEQFFGPGTRLTVL.

The chain carries TRBV7-2 and TRBJ2-7; the D gene is possibly TRBD2 (5 bases). The CDR3 is made up of 14 amino acids. V dropped 7 bases and J dropped 1 base, with 14 bases sitting between them. CDR1 and CDR2 (germline): SGHTA, FQGNSA. This chain's CDR3 is CASTPFGGSYEQYF. CDR3 nucleotide sequence: TGTGCCAGCACCCCGTTTGGAGGTTCCTACGAGCAGTACTTC.

The CDR3, as DNA: TGTGCCAGCAGCCGACTAGCGGGGGGCCTTCCCTACGAGCAGTACTTC. It specifies CASSRLAGGLPYEQYF. The genes are TRBV28 and TRBJ2-7, with TRBD2 matching 13 bases. The CDR3 is 16 amino acids. The V gene's germline CDR1 is MDHEN and CDR2 SYDVKM. Trimming removed 6 bases from V and 2 bases from J; junction bases left unmatched: 7.

The genes are TRBV6-1 and TRBJ2-7; TRBD1 agrees at 10 bases. J gave up 5 bases and V 2 bases, and 6 bases lay outside the gene matches. In germline, CDR1 is MNHNS, CDR2 SASEGT. The CDR3 contains 15 residues. The CDR3 nucleotides read TGTGCCAGCAGTGAACCGGGACAGGGGAGGGACGAGCAGTACTTC. Translated, it gives CASSEPGQGRDEQYF.

This chain connects TRBV29-1 to TRBJ2-3; no reliable D call. Trimming shortened V by 3 bases and J by 0 bases, and 7 bases separated the two germline ends. This CDR3 has 13 amino acids. Germline CDR1 is SQVTM and CDR2 is ANQGSEA. The CDR3 here is CSVESYSTDTQYF. As DNA, the CDR3 is TGCAGCGTTGAGAGCTACAGCACAGATACGCAGTATTTT.

This sequence joins TRBV5-5 and TRBJ2-4, with 14 bases aligning to TRBD2. The CDR3 consists of 17 residues. Germline CDR1 is SGHKS and CDR2 is YYEKEE (reference sequence). With V trimmed by 4 bases and J by 3 bases, 6 bases remained unmatched. The CDR3, as DNA: TGTGCCAGCAGCGGAGGGACTAGCGGGGGACACAAAAACATTCAGTACTTC. Amino acid sequence: CASSGGTSGGHKNIQYF.

This chain joins TRBV19 and TRBJ2-5; weak D call: TRBD1 (6 bases). V lost 9 bases and J lost 1, with 27 bases in between. The CDR3 is made up of 18 amino acids. The germline V gene encodes CDR1 LNHDA and CDR2 SQIVND (reference sequence). The CDR3 loop reads CASSTRGNLRRSQETQYF. In DNA form, the CDR3 reads TGTGCCAGCTCCACAAGGGGGAACCTCCGGAGGAGCCAAGAGACCCAGTACTTC.

This chain links TRBV19 with TRBJ2-3; D is ambiguous. The germline CDR1 and CDR2 sequences are LNHDA and SQIVND (reference sequence). The CDR3 extends over 12 amino acids. Trimming shortened V by 0 bases and J by 14 bases, and 12 bases separated the two germline ends. In DNA, the CDR3 is TGTGCCAGTAGTATAGAGGGGATTCGAACGTATTTT. It yields the protein CASSIEGIRTYF.